A single sample gave rise to the 9 T cell receptor beta chains below, sequenced in a study of blood T cell repertoires in COVID-19. Assay: immunoSEQ multiplex PCR; the TCRdb copy retains only in-frame clones and omits some. The sample contains approximately 280,000 clones, roughly 90% of which appear only once. Material: peripheral blood. The source of these receptors is a woman aged 55-70 years with acute or convalescent COVID-19.

The rearrangement links TRBV2 to TRBJ2-7, with 7 positions matching TRBD2. The CDR3 covers 13 residues. Per the germline V gene, CDR1 is SNHLY and CDR2 is FYNNEI. Germline trimming cut 3 bases from V and 6 bases from J; bases unmatched to any gene: 5. CDR3 residues: CASSDGGGFEQYF. The CDR3 coding sequence is TGTGCCAGCAGTGATGGGGGGGGGTTCGAGCAGTACTTC.

This chain connects TRBV11-2 to TRBJ1-3; 7 nucleotides line up with TRBD1. The J segment lost 3 bases and the V segment lost 5 bases, leaving 7 bases of the junction unmatched. Per the germline V gene, CDR1 is SGHAT and CDR2 is FQNNGV. This CDR3 comprises 15 residues. CDR3 amino acids: CASSLDRSFGNTIYF. CDR3 nucleotide sequence: TGTGCCAGCAGCCTGGACAGGTCGTTTGGAAACACCATATATTTT.

This chain links TRBV7-9 with TRBJ1-2; D is unclear. Germline values: CDR1 SEHNR, CDR2 FQNEAQ (reference sequence). Trimming left V 5 bases short and J 7 bases short, with 14 bases between. The CDR3 runs 13 residues. Here the CDR3 reads CASSHQAPGGYTF. The CDR3 bases are TGTGCCAGCAGCCACCAGGCTCCTGGTGGCTACACCTTC.

The rearrangement joins TRBV9 to TRBJ1-5; D unresolved. Trimming removed 0 bases at V and 0 bases at J, with 7 bases between. The germline V gene encodes CDR1 SGDLS and CDR2 YYNGEE. The CDR3 is 15 residues long. DNA for the CDR3: TGTGCCAGCAGCGTAGATTCTAATAGCAATCAGCCCCAGCATTTT. The encoded protein is CASSVDSNSNQPQHF.

The rearrangement links TRBV5-1 to TRBJ2-5; no firm D call. The CDR3 runs 12 residues. Looked up from germline, CDR1 is SGHRS and CDR2 is YFSETQ. V was pared by 5 bases and J by 2 bases, with 7 bases between. Written as DNA, the CDR3 is TGCGCCAGCAGTAGCCCTCAAGAGACCCAGTACTTC. Amino acid sequence: CASSSPQETQYF.

This chain links TRBV10-3 with TRBJ1-5, with 7 bases that match TRBD1. J lost 2 bases, V lost 3 bases, and 7 bases had no gene match. The CDR3 runs to 16 residues. The germline gives CDR1 ENHRY, CDR2 SYGVKD. The DNA of the CDR3 is TGTGCCATCAGTGATCAGAGGGGGCGAGGCAATCAGCCCCAGCATTTT. Amino acid sequence: CAISDQRGRGNQPQHF.

The chain has TRBV29-1 and TRBJ1-2; D perhaps matches TRBD1 (6 bases). Trimming cost V 1 base and J 6 bases, with 12 bases left between them. Germline lookup yields CDR1 SQVTM and CDR2 ANQGSEA. CDR3 size: 13 residues. CDR3: CSVEARGADGYTF. CDR3 DNA: TGCAGCGTTGAAGCTCGGGGGGCAGATGGCTACACCTTC.

The chain joins TRBV7-2 to TRBJ1-6; 7 bases are a match to TRBD1. Germline CDR1 is SGHTA and CDR2 is FQGNSA. V lost 5 bases, J lost 3 bases, and 7 bases stayed unmatched. This CDR3 has 16 residues. The DNA for the CDR3 is TGTGCCAGCAGCAAACAGGGGACCCTCTATAATTCACCCCTCCACTTT. Translated: CASSKQGTLYNSPLHF.

This clone showed up just once. The J gene is TRBJ1-4, the V gene TRBV28; D remains unclear. V dropped 7 bases and J dropped 8 bases, with 17 bases sitting between them. Germline V lookup: CDR1 MDHEN, CDR2 SYDVKM. The CDR3 totals 14 residues. The CDR3 protein is CASIPGDVREKLFF. CDR3 DNA sequence: TGTGCCAGCATCCCCGGTGATGTACGCGAAAAACTGTTTTTT.